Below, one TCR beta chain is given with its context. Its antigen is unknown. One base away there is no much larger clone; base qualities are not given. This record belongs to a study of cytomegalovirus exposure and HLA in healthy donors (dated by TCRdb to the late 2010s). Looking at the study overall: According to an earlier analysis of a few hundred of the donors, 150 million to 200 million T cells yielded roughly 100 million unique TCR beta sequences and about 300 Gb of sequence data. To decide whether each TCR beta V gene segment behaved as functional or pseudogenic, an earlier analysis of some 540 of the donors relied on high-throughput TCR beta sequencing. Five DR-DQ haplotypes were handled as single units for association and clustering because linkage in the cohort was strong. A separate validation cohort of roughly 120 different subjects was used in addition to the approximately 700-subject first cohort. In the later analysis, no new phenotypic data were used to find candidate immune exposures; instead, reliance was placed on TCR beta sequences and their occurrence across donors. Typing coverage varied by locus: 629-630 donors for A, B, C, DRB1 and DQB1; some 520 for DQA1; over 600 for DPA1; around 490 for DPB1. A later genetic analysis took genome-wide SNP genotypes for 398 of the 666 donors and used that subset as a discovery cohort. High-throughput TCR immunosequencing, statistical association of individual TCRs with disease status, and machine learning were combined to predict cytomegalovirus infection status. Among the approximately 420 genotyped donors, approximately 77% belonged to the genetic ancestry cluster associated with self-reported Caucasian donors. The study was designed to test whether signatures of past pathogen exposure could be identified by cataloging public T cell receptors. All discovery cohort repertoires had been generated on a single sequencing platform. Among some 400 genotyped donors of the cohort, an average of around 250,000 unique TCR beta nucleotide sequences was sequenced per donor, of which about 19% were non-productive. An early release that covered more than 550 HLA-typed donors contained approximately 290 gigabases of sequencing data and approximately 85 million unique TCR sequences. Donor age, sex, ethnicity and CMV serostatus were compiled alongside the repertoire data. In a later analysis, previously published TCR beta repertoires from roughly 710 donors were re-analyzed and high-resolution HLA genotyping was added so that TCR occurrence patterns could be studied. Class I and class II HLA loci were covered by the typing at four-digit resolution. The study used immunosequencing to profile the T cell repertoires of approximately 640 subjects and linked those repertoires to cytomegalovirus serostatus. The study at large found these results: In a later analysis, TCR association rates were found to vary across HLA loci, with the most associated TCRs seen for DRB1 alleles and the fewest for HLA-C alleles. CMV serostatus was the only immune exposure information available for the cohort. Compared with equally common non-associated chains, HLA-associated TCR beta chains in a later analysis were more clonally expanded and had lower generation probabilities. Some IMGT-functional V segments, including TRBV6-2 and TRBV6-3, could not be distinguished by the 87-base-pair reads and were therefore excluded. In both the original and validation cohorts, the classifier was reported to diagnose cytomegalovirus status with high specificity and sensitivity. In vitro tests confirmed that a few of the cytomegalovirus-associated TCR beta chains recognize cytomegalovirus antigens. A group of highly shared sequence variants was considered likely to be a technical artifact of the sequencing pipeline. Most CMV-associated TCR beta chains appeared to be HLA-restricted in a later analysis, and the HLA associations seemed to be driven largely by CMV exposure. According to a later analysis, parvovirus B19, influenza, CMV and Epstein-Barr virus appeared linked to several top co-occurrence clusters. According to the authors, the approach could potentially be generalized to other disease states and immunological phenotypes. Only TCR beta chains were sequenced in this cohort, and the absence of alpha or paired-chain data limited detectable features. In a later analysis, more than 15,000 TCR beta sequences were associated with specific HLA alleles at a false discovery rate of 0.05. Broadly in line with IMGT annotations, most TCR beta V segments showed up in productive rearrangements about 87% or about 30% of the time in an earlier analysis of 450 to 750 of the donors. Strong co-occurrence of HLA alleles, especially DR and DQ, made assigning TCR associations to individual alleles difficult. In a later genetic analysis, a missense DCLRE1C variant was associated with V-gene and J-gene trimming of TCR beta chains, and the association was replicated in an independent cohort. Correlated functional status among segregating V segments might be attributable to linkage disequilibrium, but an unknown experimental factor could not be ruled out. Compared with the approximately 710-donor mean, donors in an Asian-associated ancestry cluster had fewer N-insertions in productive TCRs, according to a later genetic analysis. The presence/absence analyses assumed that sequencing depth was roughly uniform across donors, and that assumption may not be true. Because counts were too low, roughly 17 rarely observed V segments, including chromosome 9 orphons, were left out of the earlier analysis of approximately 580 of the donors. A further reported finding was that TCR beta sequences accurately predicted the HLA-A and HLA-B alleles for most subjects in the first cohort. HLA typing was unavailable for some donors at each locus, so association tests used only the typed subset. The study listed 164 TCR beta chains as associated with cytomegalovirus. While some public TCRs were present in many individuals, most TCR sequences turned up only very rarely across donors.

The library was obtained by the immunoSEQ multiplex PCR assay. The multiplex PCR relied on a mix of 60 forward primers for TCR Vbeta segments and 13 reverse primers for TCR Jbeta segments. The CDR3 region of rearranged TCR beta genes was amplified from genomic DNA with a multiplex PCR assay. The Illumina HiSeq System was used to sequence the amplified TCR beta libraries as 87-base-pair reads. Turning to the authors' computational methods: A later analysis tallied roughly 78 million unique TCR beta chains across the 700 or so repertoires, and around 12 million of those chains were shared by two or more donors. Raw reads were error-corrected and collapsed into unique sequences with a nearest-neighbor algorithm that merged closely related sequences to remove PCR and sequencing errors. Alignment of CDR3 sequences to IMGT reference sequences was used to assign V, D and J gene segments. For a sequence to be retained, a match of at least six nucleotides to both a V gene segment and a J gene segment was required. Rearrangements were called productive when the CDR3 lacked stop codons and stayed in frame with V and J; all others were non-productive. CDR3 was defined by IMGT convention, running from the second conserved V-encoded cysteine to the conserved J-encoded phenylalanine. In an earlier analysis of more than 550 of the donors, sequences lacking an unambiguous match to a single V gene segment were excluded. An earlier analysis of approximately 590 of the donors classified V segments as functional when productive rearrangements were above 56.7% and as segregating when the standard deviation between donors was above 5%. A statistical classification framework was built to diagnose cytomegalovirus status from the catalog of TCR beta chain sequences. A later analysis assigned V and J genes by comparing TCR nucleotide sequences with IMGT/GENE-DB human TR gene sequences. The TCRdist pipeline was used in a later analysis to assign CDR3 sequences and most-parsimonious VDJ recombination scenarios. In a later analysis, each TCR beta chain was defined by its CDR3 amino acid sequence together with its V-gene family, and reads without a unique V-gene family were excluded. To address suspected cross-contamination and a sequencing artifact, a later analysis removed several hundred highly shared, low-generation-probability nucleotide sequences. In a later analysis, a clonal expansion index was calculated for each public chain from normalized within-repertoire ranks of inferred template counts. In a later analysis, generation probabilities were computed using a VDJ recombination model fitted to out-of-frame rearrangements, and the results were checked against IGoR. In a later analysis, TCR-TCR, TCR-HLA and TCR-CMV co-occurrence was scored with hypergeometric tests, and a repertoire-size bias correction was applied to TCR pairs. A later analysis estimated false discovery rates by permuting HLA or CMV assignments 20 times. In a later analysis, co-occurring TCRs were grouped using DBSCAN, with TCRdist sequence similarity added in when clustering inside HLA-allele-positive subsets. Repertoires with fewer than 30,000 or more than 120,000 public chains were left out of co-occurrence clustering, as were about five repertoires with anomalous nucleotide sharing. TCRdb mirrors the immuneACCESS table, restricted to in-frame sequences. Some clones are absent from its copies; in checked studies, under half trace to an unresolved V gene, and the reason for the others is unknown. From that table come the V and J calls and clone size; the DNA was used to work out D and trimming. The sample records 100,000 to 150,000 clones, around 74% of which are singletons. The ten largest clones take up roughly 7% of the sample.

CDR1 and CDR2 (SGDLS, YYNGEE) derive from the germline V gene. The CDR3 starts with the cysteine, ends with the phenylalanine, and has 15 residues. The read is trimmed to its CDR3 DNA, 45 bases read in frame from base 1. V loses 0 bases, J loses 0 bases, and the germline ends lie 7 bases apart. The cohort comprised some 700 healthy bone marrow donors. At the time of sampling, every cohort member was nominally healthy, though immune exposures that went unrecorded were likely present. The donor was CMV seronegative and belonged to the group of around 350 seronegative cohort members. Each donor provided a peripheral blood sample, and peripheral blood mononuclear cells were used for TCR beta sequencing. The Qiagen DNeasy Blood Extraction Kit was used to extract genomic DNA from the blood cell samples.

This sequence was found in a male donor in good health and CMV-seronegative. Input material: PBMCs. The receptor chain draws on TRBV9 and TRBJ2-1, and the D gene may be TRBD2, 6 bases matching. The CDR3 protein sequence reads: CASSVADYSYNEQFF. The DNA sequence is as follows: TGTGCCAGCAGCGTAGCGGACTACTCCTACAATGAGCAGTTCTTC.